This T cell receptor (beta chain) appears in the sequencing data of a study of CD8+ T cells in alopecia areata. The germline gives CDR1 SQVTM, CDR2 ANQGSEA. V lost 4 bases to trimming and J lost 3 bases, with 15 bases between them. The CDR3 runs to 14 residues. RNA was extracted and reverse transcribed into cDNA as the sequencing template. The data were produced by immunoSEQ multiplex PCR, yet TCRdb's version contains in-frame clones alone and is incomplete. Seen here are 110,000 or so clones, roughly 68% observed once, and the top ten hold approximately 3%. The genes are TRBV29-1 and TRBJ1-1; the D is unclear. The receptor comes from a human donor in good health. The specimen sequenced was CD4+ T cells sorted from blood. The CDR3 nucleotides read TGCAGCGTTGTAGCGTACTGGGGAGACACTGAAGCTTTCTTT. Translation: CSVVAYWGDTEAFF. Drawing the rest from reference TRBV29-1 and TRBJ1-1, the complete variable domain is SAVISQKPSRDICQRGTSLTIQCQVDSQVTMMFWYRQQPGQSLTLIATANQGSEATYESGFVIDKFPISRPNLTFSTLTVSNMSPEDSSIYLCSVVAYWGDTEAFFGQGTRLTVV.